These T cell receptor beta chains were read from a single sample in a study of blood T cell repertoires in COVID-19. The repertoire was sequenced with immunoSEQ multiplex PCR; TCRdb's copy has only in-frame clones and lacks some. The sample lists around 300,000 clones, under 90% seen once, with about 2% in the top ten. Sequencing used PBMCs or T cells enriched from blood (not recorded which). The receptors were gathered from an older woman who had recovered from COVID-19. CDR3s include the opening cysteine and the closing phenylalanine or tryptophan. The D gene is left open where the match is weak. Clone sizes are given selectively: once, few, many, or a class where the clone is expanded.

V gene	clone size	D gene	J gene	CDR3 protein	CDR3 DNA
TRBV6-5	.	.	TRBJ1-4	CASSSTVTNEKLFF	TGTGCCAGCAGCTCGACAGTTACTAATGAAAAACTGTTTTTT
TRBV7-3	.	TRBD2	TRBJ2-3	CASSLLAGGTDTQYF	TGTGCCAGCAGCTTACTAGCGGGAGGCACAGATACGCAGTATTTT
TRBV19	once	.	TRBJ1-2	CASSIYPGPPGLYGYTF	TGTGCCAGTAGTATCTATCCCGGACCGCCCGGACTCTATGGCTACACCTTC
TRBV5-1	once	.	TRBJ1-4	CASSPDGGNEKLFF	TGCGCCAGCAGCCCGGACGGCGGGAATGAAAAACTGTTTTTT
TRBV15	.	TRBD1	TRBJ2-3	CATSRESGQGAADLGGTDTQYF	TGTGCCACCAGCAGAGAATCGGGGCAGGGGGCGGCGGACTTAGGAGGCACAGATACGCAGTATTTT
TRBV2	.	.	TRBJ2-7	CASRPGTNEQYF	TGTGCCAGCAGACCCGGGACAAACGAGCAGTACTTC
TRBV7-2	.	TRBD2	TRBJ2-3	CASSSRTSGGQDTQYF	TGTGCCAGCAGCTCCCGGACTAGCGGGGGTCAGGATACGCAGTATTTT
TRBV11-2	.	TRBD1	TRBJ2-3	CASSPGQSTDTQYF	TGTGCCAGCAGCCCGGGACAGTCCACAGATACGCAGTATTTT
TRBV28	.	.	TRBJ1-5	CASGTTGLNNQPQHF	TGTGCCAGCGGGACCACAGGGTTAAACAATCAGCCCCAGCATTTT
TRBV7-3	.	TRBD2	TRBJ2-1	CASSSDPSGRAGEQFF	TGTGCCAGCAGCTCCGACCCTAGCGGGAGGGCCGGTGAGCAGTTCTTC
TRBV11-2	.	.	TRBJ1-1	CASSLDLYTEAFF	TGTGCCAGCAGCTTAGATCTGTACACTGAAGCTTTCTTT
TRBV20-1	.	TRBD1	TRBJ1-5	CSASGTGDSNQPQHF	TGCAGTGCTAGTGGGACAGGGGATAGCAATCAGCCCCAGCATTTT
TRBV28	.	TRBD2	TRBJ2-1	CASSLTSGGTNEQFF	TGTGCCAGCAGCTTGACTAGCGGGGGGACCAATGAGCAGTTCTTC
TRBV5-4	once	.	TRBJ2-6	CAITRGGQRANVLTF	TGTGCCATCACGAGGGGGGGGCAAAGGGCCAACGTCCTGACTTTC
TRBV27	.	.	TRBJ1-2	CASSLRRTVYGYTF	TGTGCCAGCAGCTTGAGGAGGACGGTCTATGGCTACACCTTC
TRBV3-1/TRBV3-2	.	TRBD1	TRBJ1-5	CASSQEFGTENQPQHF	TGTGCCAGCAGCCAAGAATTCGGGACAGAAAATCAGCCCCAGCATTTT
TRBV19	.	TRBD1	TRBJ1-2	CASSKKDRGPPNYGYTF	TGTGCCAGTAGTAAAAAGGACAGGGGTCCGCCTAACTATGGCTACACCTTC
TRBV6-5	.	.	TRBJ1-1	CASSYGGWGTEAFF	TGTGCCAGCAGTTACGGGGGGTGGGGCACTGAAGCTTTCTTT
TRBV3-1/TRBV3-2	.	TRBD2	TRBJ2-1	CASSPTSREQFF	TGTGCCAGCAGCCCGACTAGCCGGGAGCAGTTCTTC
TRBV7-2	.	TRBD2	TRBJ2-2	CASSYAGGNTGELFF	TGTGCCAGCAGCTACGCGGGAGGGAACACCGGGGAGCTGTTTTTT
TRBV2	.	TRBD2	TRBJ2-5	CASSEILGGEETQYF	TGTGCCAGCAGTGAAATTCTCGGGGGGGAAGAGACCCAGTACTTC
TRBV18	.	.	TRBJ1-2	CASSFGRDYGYTF	TGTGCCAGCTCATTTGGCAGGGACTATGGCTACACCTTC
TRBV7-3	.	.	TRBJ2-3	CASSFKQVGDTQYF	TGTGCCAGCAGCTTTAAACAAGTTGGAGATACGCAGTATTTT
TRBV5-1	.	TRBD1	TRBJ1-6	CASSIDRGGNSPLHF	TGCGCCAGCAGCATAGACAGGGGAGGTAATTCACCCCTCCACTTT
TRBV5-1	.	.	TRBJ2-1	CASSGQTYNEQFF	TGCGCCAGCAGTGGACAGACCTACAATGAGCAGTTCTTC
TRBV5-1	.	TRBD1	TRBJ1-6	CASRTGTGLRSYNSPLHF	TGCGCCAGCAGAACCGGGACAGGCCTTAGGTCCTATAATTCACCCCTCCACTTT
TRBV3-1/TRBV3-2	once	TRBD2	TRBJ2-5	CASSPPTSGGAETQYF	TGTGCCAGCAGCCCTCCGACTAGCGGGGGGGCGGAGACCCAGTACTTC
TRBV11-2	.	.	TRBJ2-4	CASSTTGRQNIQYF	TGTGCCAGCAGCACAACCGGGAGACAAAACATTCAGTACTTC
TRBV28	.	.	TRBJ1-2	CASSPREGSSGYTF	TGTGCCAGCAGTCCCCGGGAGGGGTCGTCTGGCTACACCTTC
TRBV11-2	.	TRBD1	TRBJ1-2	CASSPTGFGYTF	TGTGCCAGCAGCCCGACAGGGTTTGGCTACACCTTC
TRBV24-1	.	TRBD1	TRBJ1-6	CATATGDSPLHF	TGTGCCACCGCGACAGGGGATTCACCCCTCCACTTT
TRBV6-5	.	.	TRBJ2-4	CASRDLLRDIQYF	TGTGCCAGCAGGGACTTACTGAGGGACATTCAGTACTTC
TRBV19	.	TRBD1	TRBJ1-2	CASSIVGDRVGGYTF	TGTGCCAGTAGTATAGTAGGAGACAGGGTTGGTGGCTACACCTTC
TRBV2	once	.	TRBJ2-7	CASSEAPTGPYFYEQYF	TGTGCCAGCAGTGAAGCGCCTACAGGCCCTTATTTCTACGAGCAGTACTTC
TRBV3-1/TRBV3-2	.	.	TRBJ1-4	CASSQGQGNEKLFF	TGTGCCAGCAGCCAAGGCCAGGGCAATGAAAAACTGTTTTTT
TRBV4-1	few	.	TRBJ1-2	CASSQDTWQGDGYTF	TGCGCCAGCAGCCAAGATACGTGGCAGGGCGATGGCTACACCTTC
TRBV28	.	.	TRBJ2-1	CASYGVRGYEQFF	TGTGCCAGCTACGGGGTTCGAGGGTACGAGCAGTTCTTC
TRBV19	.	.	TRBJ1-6	CASTKTTVVGSPLHF	TGTGCCAGTACCAAGACAACTGTTGTTGGTTCACCCCTCCACTTT
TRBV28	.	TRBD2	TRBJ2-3	CASKLAGPDIDTQYF	TGTGCCAGCAAACTAGCGGGACCAGATATAGATACGCAGTATTTT
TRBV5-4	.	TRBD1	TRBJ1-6	CAAGQVNSPLHF	TGTGCCGCGGGACAGGTTAATTCACCCCTCCACTTT
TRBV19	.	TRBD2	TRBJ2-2	CASSIGLAGIGGELFF	TGTGCCAGTAGTATCGGGCTAGCGGGAATAGGCGGGGAGCTGTTTTTT
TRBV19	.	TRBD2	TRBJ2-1	CASSIGTSIDEQFF	TGTGCCAGTAGTATTGGGACTAGTATCGATGAGCAGTTCTTC
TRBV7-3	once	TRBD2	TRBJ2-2	CASSSASGGNTGELFF	TGTGCCAGCAGCTCGGCTAGCGGGGGGAACACCGGGGAGCTGTTTTTT
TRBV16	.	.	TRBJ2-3	CASSKGDTPSTDTQYF	TGTGCCAGCAGCAAGGGGGATACCCCTAGCACAGATACGCAGTATTTT
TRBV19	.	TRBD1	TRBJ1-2	CASSTERGRYGYTF	TGTGCCAGTAGCACGGAAAGGGGGCGCTATGGCTACACCTTC
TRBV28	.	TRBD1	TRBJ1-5	CASSLSTGGNQPQHF	TGTGCCAGCAGTTTATCTACAGGGGGCAATCAGCCCCAGCATTTT
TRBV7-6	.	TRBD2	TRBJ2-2	CASSVSGTSTGELFF	TGTGCCAGCAGCGTCTCCGGGACTAGCACCGGGGAGCTGTTTTTT
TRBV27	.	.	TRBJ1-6	CASSFTQTSPLHF	TGTGCCAGCAGTTTTACACAAACTTCACCCCTCCACTTT
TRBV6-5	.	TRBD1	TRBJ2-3	CASSFQGAGLTDTQYF	TGTGCCAGCAGTTTTCAGGGGGCGGGACTCACAGATACGCAGTATTTT
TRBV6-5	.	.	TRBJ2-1	CASMGYADYTEQFF	TGTGCCAGCATGGGGTACGCCGACTACACTGAGCAGTTCTTC
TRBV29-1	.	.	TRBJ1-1	CSVGGGTITEAFF	TGCAGCGTTGGGGGGGGTACTATAACTGAAGCTTTCTTT
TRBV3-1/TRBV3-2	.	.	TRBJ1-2	CASSQLQGNYGYTF	TGTGCCAGCAGCCAACTTCAGGGGAACTATGGCTACACCTTC
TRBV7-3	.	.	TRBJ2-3	CASSAERTDTQYF	TGTGCCAGCAGTGCGGAGCGCACAGATACGCAGTATTTT
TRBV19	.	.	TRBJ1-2	CASRLTGRYTF	TGTGCCAGTAGACTCACAGGGCGCTACACCTTC
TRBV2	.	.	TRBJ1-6	CASNQQVTNSPLHF	TGTGCCAGCAACCAACAGGTTACTAATTCACCCCTCCACTTT